This TCR beta chain was identified during a study of blood T cell repertoires in COVID-19. Per the original data handling: Reference gene primer amplification in the assay estimated nucleated cell counts. The protocol was immunoSEQ multiplex PCR, while the TCRdb copy is restricted to in-frame clones and leaves out a portion. That table supplies the V and J calls and clone size; D and trimming were determined from the DNA. The repertoire holds 250,000 or so clones, around four fifths seen once, with roughly 4% in the top ten. This sequence was found in a man aged 60-69 years with acute or convalescent COVID-19. Sequenced input: peripheral blood.

The CDR3 here is CASRAPQGAVPYGYTF. Written as DNA, the CDR3 is TGTGCCAGCAGGGCCCCACAGGGCGCTGTTCCCTATGGCTACACCTTC. The gene calls are TRBV13 and TRBJ1-2, with TRBD1 as a possible D gene (6 bases). Per germline, CDR1 PRHDT and CDR2 FYEKMQ (reference sequence). The CDR3 is 16 amino acids. With 6 bases removed from V and 4 bases from J, the gap between germline ends came to 21 bases.